These 32 T cell receptor beta chains were all obtained from the same sample, sequenced in a study of shared clonotypes between healthy human individuals. Repertoires were generated with immunoSEQ multiplex PCR, while TCRdb's copy carries only in-frame clones and drops some. The sample carries around 2.5 million clones, roughly 93% recorded once. The sequenced sample was naive CD4+ T cells from PBMCs. The subset here: CD45RA+ positively selected. These receptors were collected from a man younger than 30 in good health. Some clones in this sample may be carry-over from other donors' samples.

The rearrangement joins TRBV25-1 to TRBJ1-5; D is possibly TRBD1 (5 bases). This CDR3 has 14 residues. The V end lost 6 bases, the J end lost 4 bases, and 13 bases lay between the germline ends. Germline CDR1 and CDR2: MGHDK and SYGVNS. CDR3 residues: CASSSGGGNQPQHF. The CDR3 coding sequence is TGTGCCAGCAGCTCCGGGGGAGGGAATCAGCCCCAGCATTTT.

This clone has a single count. The chain employs TRBV7-3 and TRBJ2-3, with a tentative D call TRBD2 (5 bases). The CDR3 has 15 amino acids. The germline V gene encodes CDR1 SGHTA and CDR2 FQGTGA. Trimming stripped 4 bases from V and 1 base from J, with 12 bases between. In DNA form, the CDR3 reads TGTGCCAGCAGCTGGACTCCCCTGGGCACAGATACGCAGTATTTT. The encoded protein is CASSWTPLGTDTQYF. The whole variable domain, filled in from reference TRBV7-3 and TRBJ2-3, reads GAGVSQTPSNKVTEKGKYVELRCDPISGHTALYWYRQSLGQGPEFLIYFQGTGAADDSGLPNDRFFAVRPEGSVSTLKIQRTERGDSAVYLCASSWTPLGTDTQYFGPGTRLTVL.

V is TRBV7-2 and J is TRBJ2-1; D tentatively reads TRBD1 or TRBD2 (5 bases each). This CDR3 is 15 amino acids long. With 5 bases removed from V and 8 bases from J, the gap between germline ends came to 19 bases. Germline CDR1 reads SGHTA; CDR2 reads FQGNSA. In DNA, the CDR3 is TGTGCCAGCAGCCCCGCCCGAGGGGCGGGTGATGAGCAGTTCTTC. This encodes CASSPARGAGDEQFF.

This clone came up once. This chain connects TRBV6-1 to TRBJ1-3, with a possible D match to TRBD1 (5 bases). V lost 2 bases to trimming and J lost 9 bases, with 11 bases between them. The CDR3 runs to 13 residues. Germline assignment: CDR1 MNHNS and CDR2 SASEGT. CDR3 protein: CASSESGVRTIYF. CDR3 DNA: TGTGCCAGCAGTGAATCGGGGGTCCGCACCATATATTTT.

This clone was counted only a few times. V gene TRBV6-1 combines with J gene TRBJ2-5; the D gene is possibly TRBD2 (5 bases). Germline-derived CDR1 and CDR2 are MNHNS and SASEGT. Trimming took 6 bases from V and 4 from J, leaving 15 bases between them. The CDR3 is 14 amino acids. The CDR3 DNA reads TGTGCCAGCAGCGCGGACTCGTCAAGAGAGACCCAGTACTTC. It codes for CASSADSSRETQYF.

The chain is built from TRBV5-4 and TRBJ2-7; 7 bases are a match to TRBD1. This CDR3 region has 13 residues. The germline CDR1 and CDR2 sequences are SGHNT and YYREEE (reference sequence). V lost 9 bases, J lost 0 bases, and 6 bases stayed unmatched. CDR3 sequence reads: CATGTASSYEQYF. The CDR3, as DNA: TGTGCCACCGGGACAGCGAGCTCCTACGAGCAGTACTTC.

J is TRBJ2-3 and V is TRBV2; D unclear. In germline, CDR1 is SNHLY, CDR2 FYNNEI. V was pared by 5 bases and J by 3 bases, with 12 bases between. This CDR3 is 14 amino acids long. The CDR3 loop is CASSSPRDTDTQYF. In nucleotides, the CDR3 is TGTGCCAGCAGTTCTCCTAGAGATACAGATACGCAGTATTTT.

To note about this clone: Different DNA sequences within this sample yield the same CDR3. The chain links TRBV5-1 to TRBJ1-2, with a tentative D call TRBD1 (6 bases). Germline CDR1 and CDR2: SGHRS and YFSETQ. The CDR3 sequence is 14 residues long. V lost 3 bases to trimming and J lost 5 bases, with 14 bases between them. The CDR3 DNA reads as TGCGCCAGCAGCTCAACAACAGGGTTTTATGGCTACACCTTC. It codes for CASSSTTGFYGYTF.

The chain is built from TRBV28 and TRBJ1-2; D gene unclear. Germline lookup yields CDR1 MDHEN and CDR2 SYDVKM. The V and J ends lost 2 bases and 1 base respectively, with 8 bases between them. The CDR3 runs to 14 residues. CDR3 in amino acids: CASSLNKGNYGYTF. The CDR3 DNA is TGTGCCAGCAGTTTAAATAAGGGTAACTATGGCTACACCTTC.

The gene calls are TRBV21-1 and TRBJ2-4; TRBD2 was called by the table and not checked on the DNA. TRBV21-1 is assigned pseudogene status. The CDR3 sequence is 19 residues long. Here the CDR3 reads CASSKPGPSGTSSKNIQYF. The CDR3 DNA reads TGTGCCAGCAGCAAACCGGGACCTAGCGGGACCTCCTCCAAAAACATTCAGTACTTC.

This chain connects TRBV29-1 to TRBJ2-5, with 7 bases identical to TRBD2. CDR1 and CDR2 from the germline V gene are SQVTM and ANQGSEA. With V trimmed by 6 bases and J by 4 bases, 8 bases remained unmatched. The CDR3 has 13 residues. The CDR3 coding sequence is TGCAGCGTCTCAGCGGGGCTTACAGAGACCCAGTACTTC. Translation gives CSVSAGLTETQYF.

The gene calls are TRBV9 and TRBJ2-5; 12 positions agree with TRBD2. The germline gives CDR1 SGDLS, CDR2 YYNGEE. Trimming removed 0 bases from V and 2 bases from J; junction bases left unmatched: 17. The CDR3 loop spans 21 amino acids. The CDR3 here is CASSVGLKTSGSWGAQETQYF. DNA for the CDR3: TGTGCCAGCAGCGTAGGATTAAAGACTAGCGGGAGCTGGGGGGCACAAGAGACCCAGTACTTC.

This sequence joins TRBV14 and TRBJ2-7, with no clear D. This CDR3 has 16 amino acids. Germline values: CDR1 SGHDN, CDR2 FVKESK. Trimming left V 0 bases short and J 2 bases short, with 14 bases between. The CDR3 DNA reads as TGTGCCAGCAGCCAAGATCTCAGGTATAGCACCTACGAGCAGTACTTC. Its translation is CASSQDLRYSTYEQYF.

CDR3 residues: CASRRDSYSNQPQHF. CDR3 nucleotides: TGCGCCAGCAGGAGGGACAGTTATAGCAATCAGCCCCAGCATTTT. The gene calls are TRBV5-1 and TRBJ1-5; 7 nucleotides agree with TRBD1. CDR1 SGHRS and CDR2 YFSETQ come from the germline V gene. V gave up 5 bases and J gave up 0 bases; unmatched junction bases: 5. This CDR3 spans 15 amino acids.

The chain is built from TRBV18 and TRBJ2-1, with D possibly TRBD2 on 6 matching bases. CDR3 length: 18 amino acids. The germline V gene encodes CDR1 KGHSH and CDR2 LQKENI. V lost 3 bases to trimming and J lost 3 bases, with 21 bases between them. The CDR3 sequence is CASSPRARDFRFYNEQFF. The CDR3 nucleotides are TGTGCCAGCTCACCTCGTGCGAGGGACTTTAGGTTCTACAATGAGCAGTTCTTC.

The rearrangement uses TRBV6-6 and TRBJ2-1; 12 nucleotides align to TRBD2. This CDR3 comprises 15 residues. V lost 4 bases, J lost 5 bases, and 3 bases stayed unmatched. Germline lookup yields CDR1 MNHNY and CDR2 SVGAGI (reference sequence). For the CDR3, the DNA is TGTGCCAGCAGTTCTAGGACTAGCGGGGACAATGAGCAGTTCTTC. It is translated as CASSSRTSGDNEQFF.

Points on this clone: Other DNA sequences of this sample code for an identical CDR3. The CDR3 loop is CASSLVRYTDTQYF. In DNA form, the CDR3 reads TGTGCCAGCAGCTTAGTACGGTACACAGATACGCAGTATTTT. The chain joins TRBV7-8 to TRBJ2-3, with no clear D. The CDR3 runs to 14 residues. Trimming cost V 1 base and J 2 bases, with 7 bases left between them. Germline values: CDR1 SGHVS, CDR2 FQNEAQ.

For the CDR3, the DNA is TGTGCCAGCAGCTTAGAGGGCGCTGAGCAGTTCTTC. Its translation: CASSLEGAEQFF. The gene calls are TRBV7-3 and TRBJ2-1; D is possibly TRBD2 (5 bases). Germline V lookup: CDR1 SGHTA, CDR2 FQGTGA. The CDR3 is 12 residues long. Trimming shortened V by 2 bases and J by 9 bases, and 8 bases separated the two germline ends. Full variable domain (missing parts from reference TRBV7-3 and TRBJ2-1): GAGVSQTPSNKVTEKGKYVELRCDPISGHTALYWYRQSLGQGPEFLIYFQGTGAADDSGLPNDRFFAVRPEGSVSTLKIQRTERGDSAVYLCASSLEGAEQFFGPGTRLTVL.

The chain is built from TRBV7-2 and TRBJ2-4, with D possibly matching TRBD2 (6 bases). This CDR3 region has 17 residues. The germline V and J ends were trimmed by 5 bases and 6 bases, with 23 bases remaining between them. The V gene's germline CDR1 is SGHTA and CDR2 FQGNSA. The CDR3 is CASSPQLGREGGNIQYF. DNA for the CDR3: TGTGCCAGCAGCCCACAGTTAGGGCGGGAAGGAGGAAACATTCAGTACTTC. The variable domain in full, with the rest retrieved from reference TRBV7-2 and TRBJ2-4, is GAGVSQSPSNKVTEKGKDVELRCDPISGHTALYWYRQSLGQGLEFLIYFQGNSAPDKSGLPSDRFSAERTGGSVSTLTIQRTQQEDSAVYLCASSPQLGREGGNIQYFGAGTRLSVL.

This clone was seen once. The V call is TRBV7-3, the J call TRBJ2-2, with 15 positions matching TRBD2. The CDR3 runs 21 residues. The junction had 17 bases not matched to a gene; V was cut back by 5 bases and J by 4 bases. CDR1 and CDR2 from the germline V gene are SGHTA and FQGTGA. The chain's CDR3 is CASSPRPGTSGRRGGTGELFF. The CDR3 region has the DNA TGTGCCAGCAGCCCCAGACCCGGGACTAGCGGGAGGAGGGGTGGCACCGGGGAGCTGTTTTTT.

This chain joins TRBV28 and TRBJ1-1; D is uncertain. The CDR3 runs 14 residues. Deletions cut 1 base from V and 5 bases from J, with 11 bases between. Germline CDR1 reads MDHEN; CDR2 reads SYDVKM. CDR3 DNA sequence: TGTGCCAGCAGTTTATTAACAGCGGAGACTGAAGCTTTCTTT. It yields the protein CASSLLTAETEAFF. The complete variable domain, with remaining parts taken from reference TRBV28 and TRBJ1-1, reads DVKVTQSSRYLVKRTGEKVFLECVQDMDHENMFWYRQDPGLGLRLIYFSYDVKMKEKGDIPEGYSVSREKKERFSLILESASTNQTSMYLCASSLLTAETEAFFGQGTRLTVV.

The rearrangement uses TRBV5-1 and TRBJ2-7, with TRBD1 matching over 7 bases. Unmatched junction bases numbered 2, after V lost 4 bases and J lost 4 bases. Germline CDR1 is SGHRS and CDR2 is YFSETQ. The length of the CDR3 is 12 residues. Written as DNA, the CDR3 is TGCGCCAGCAGCAGACAGGGTTACGAGCAGTACTTC. Translating gives CASSRQGYEQYF.

This clone has only a few counts. The chain is built from TRBV2 and TRBJ1-5; 7 nucleotides align to TRBD1. CDR3 size: 14 residues. V dropped 6 bases and J dropped 9; count of bases not matched to a gene: 11. Germline V gene lookup returns CDR1 SNHLY and CDR2 FYNNEI. The CDR3 sequence is CASRPGQPSGPQHF. The CDR3 nucleotides are TGTGCCAGCAGGCCGGGACAGCCAAGCGGGCCCCAGCATTTT. Full variable domain (missing parts from reference TRBV2 and TRBJ1-5): EPEVTQTPSHQVTQMGQEVILRCVPISNHLYFYWYRQILGQKVEFLVSFYNNEISEKSEIFDDQFSVERPDGSNFTLKIRSTKLEDSAMYFCASRPGQPSGPQHFGDGTRLSIL.

The genes are TRBV10-3 and TRBJ2-7, with TRBD2 identical over 8 bases. Germline V lookup: CDR1 ENHRY, CDR2 SYGVKD. V trimming: 5 bases; J trimming: 5 bases; junction bases outside the gene matches: 17. CDR3 length: 17 residues. In DNA form, the CDR3 reads TGTGCCATCAGTCGCCATGGGGGCGGGGGGAGTACACACGAGCAGTACTTC. This translates into CAISRHGGGGSTHEQYF.

The gene calls are TRBV28 and TRBJ2-1, with 12 positions matching TRBD2. Unmatched junction bases numbered 20, after V lost 5 bases and J lost 6 bases. The CDR3 spans 20 residues. From germline, CDR1 is MDHEN and CDR2 SYDVKM. In DNA, the CDR3 is TGTGCCAGCAGTCTATCCCCTAGCTATTCTAGCGGGAGGGCCCCCAATGAGCAGTTCTTC. The encoded protein is CASSLSPSYSSGRAPNEQFF.

This chain uses TRBV28 with TRBJ1-2; a possible D gene is TRBD1 (5 bases). The germline V gene has CDR1 MDHEN and CDR2 SYDVKM. This CDR3 is 17 amino acids long. Trimming pared 6 bases from V and 3 bases from J, leaving 23 bases between. The CDR3 spells CASSLKGFVSPHYGYTF. CDR3 bases: TGTGCCAGCAGCCTTAAGGGGTTCGTCTCTCCCCACTATGGCTACACCTTC.

This clone was seen only once. This chain connects TRBV5-1 to TRBJ1-1; 7 bases are shared with TRBD1. This CDR3 has 15 amino acids. Germline lookup yields CDR1 SGHRS and CDR2 YFSETQ. J lost 5 bases, V lost 1 base, and 8 bases had no gene match. DNA for the CDR3: TGCGCCAGCAGCTTGATACAGGGGTTGGGGACTGAAGCTTTCTTT. Amino acids: CASSLIQGLGTEAFF.

The rearrangement links TRBV7-2 to TRBJ1-3; 7 bases map to TRBD1. This CDR3 has 15 amino acids. In germline, CDR1 is SGHTA, CDR2 FQGNSA. The V and J ends lost 1 base and 6 bases, in that order; junction bases with no gene match: 6. CDR3 DNA sequence: TGTGCCAGCAGCTTAGGCAGGGGGGTTGTAAACACCATATATTTT. This codes for CASSLGRGVVNTIYF.

This clone appeared a single time. The V gene is TRBV6-5, the J gene TRBJ2-1, with D possibly being TRBD1 (5 bases). V shed 6 bases and J shed 12 bases, with 15 bases lying between them. CDR1 and CDR2 from the germline V gene are MNHEY and SVGAGI. The CDR3 is 12 amino acids. CDR3 sequence: CASRSQGFGQFF. CDR3 in DNA: TGTGCCAGCAGATCCCAGGGTTTTGGGCAGTTCTTC.

The chain carries TRBV7-8 and TRBJ1-2; D call uncertain. V shed 1 base and J shed 3 bases, with 9 bases lying between them. Germline lookup yields CDR1 SGHVS and CDR2 FQNEAQ. The CDR3 spans 14 residues. The CDR3 DNA sequence: TGTGCCAGCAGCTTAGGGCGGGGATACTATGGCTACACCTTC. Translating it yields CASSLGRGYYGYTF. Full variable domain (missing parts from reference TRBV7-8 and TRBJ1-2): GAGVSQSPRYKVAKRGQDVALRCDPISGHVSLFWYQQALGQGPEFLTYFQNEAQLDKSGLPSDRFFAERPEGSVSTLKIQRTQQEDSAVYLCASSLGRGYYGYTFGSGTRLTVV.

This chain uses TRBV19 with TRBJ1-2; tentatively, D is TRBD1 (6 bases). The V gene's germline CDR1 is LNHDA and CDR2 SQIVND (reference sequence). Trimming cost V 2 bases and J 0 bases, with 10 bases left between them. The CDR3 totals 15 residues. The CDR3 spells CASSIQQGTNYGYTF. CDR3 DNA: TGTGCCAGTAGTATACAACAGGGTACTAACTATGGCTACACCTTC. Using reference TRBV19 and TRBJ1-2 for the parts outside the CDR3, the full variable domain is DGGITQSPKYLFRKEGQNVTLSCEQNLNHDAMYWYRQDPGQGLRLIYYSQIVNDFQKGDIAEGYSVSREKKESFPLTVTSAQKNPTAFYLCASSIQQGTNYGYTFGSGTRLTVV.

This clone has a single count. V usage is TRBV11-3 and J usage is TRBJ2-5; D may be TRBD1 (7 bases). From germline, CDR1 is SGHNT and CDR2 YENEEA. Trimming shortened V by 1 base and J by 2 bases, and 17 bases separated the two germline ends. The CDR3 contains 17 residues. The CDR3 spells CASSLGRAGGLQETQYF. Here the CDR3 DNA reads TGTGCCAGCAGCTTAGGGAGGGCAGGGGGACTTCAAGAGACCCAGTACTTC.